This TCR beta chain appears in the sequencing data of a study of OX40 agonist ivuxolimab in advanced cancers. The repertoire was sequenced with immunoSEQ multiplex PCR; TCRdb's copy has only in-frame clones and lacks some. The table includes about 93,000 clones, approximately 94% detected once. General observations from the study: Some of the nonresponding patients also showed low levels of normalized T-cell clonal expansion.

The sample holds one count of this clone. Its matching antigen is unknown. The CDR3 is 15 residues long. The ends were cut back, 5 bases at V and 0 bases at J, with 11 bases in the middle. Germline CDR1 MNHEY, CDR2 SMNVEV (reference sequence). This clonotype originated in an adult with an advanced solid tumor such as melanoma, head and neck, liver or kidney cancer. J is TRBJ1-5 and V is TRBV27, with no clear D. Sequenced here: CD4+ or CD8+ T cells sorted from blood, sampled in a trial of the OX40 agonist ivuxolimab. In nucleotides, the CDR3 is TGTGCCAGCAGTCCCGGACGGTATAGCAATCAGCCCCAGCATTTT. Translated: CASSPGRYSNQPQHF.